This T cell receptor beta chain stems from a study of human T cells and chemical hapten exposure (dated by TCRdb to the early 2020s). In the study overall: For sensitization, 2% DPC in acetone was applied to a 2 cm by 2 cm area of upper inner arm skin. Libraries were combined into a pool for sequencing, and differences in TCR yield between samples came mainly from small differences in library volumes within the pool. Patch testing was done on the upper back using Finn chambers containing 0.01% DPC, and results were scored after 6 days according to International Contact Dermatitis Research Group standards. Blood samples were taken from patients before sensitization (week 0) and then at 2, 6 and about 24 weeks after DPC sensitization. Blood for TCR sequencing was provided by twenty-nine alopecia patients at one to four time points (pre-sensitization, 2, 6 and 24 weeks). Weekly therapeutic DPC doses were additionally applied to the scalp of patients throughout the roughly 23-week study period. The patient cohort, mostly female, included alopecia areata with under or over 50% scalp involvement, alopecia totalis and alopecia universalis. This study followed changes in the peripheral blood TCR repertoire in vivo during primary and secondary sensitization of alopecia patients to the hapten diphenylcyclopropenone (DPC).

Remarks on this clonotype: Its antigen is unknown. The input lacks base qualities; no much larger clone sits a single base away.

Overall results and qualifications from the work: Because all patients had alopecia, a presumed autoimmune disease, the immune response of the patients might differ from that of healthy individuals. Patch test score correlated positively with the number of PT1 expanded TCRs, reaching significance at thresholds 8, 16 and 32 but not at 4. DPC sensitization did not change how many TCRs were above 1 in 1000 frequency, and no evidence was found of alterations in global repertoire structure. Significantly more large CDR3 similarity clusters were formed by expanded TCRs than by pre-sensitization or healthy control sets, consistent with antigen-driven responses. Repeated subsampling changed both the strength of the expansion versus patch-test correlation and the threshold at which the correlation became significant.

Trimming costs V 3 bases and J 6 bases, and their ends lie 9 bases apart. Taken from cysteine to phenylalanine, the CDR3 has 12 residues. Just CDR3 DNA is preserved here, 36 bases in frame from base 1. Based on the germline V gene (reference sequence), the CDR1 and CDR2 sequences are DFQATT and SNEGSKA. The time point label for this specimen denotes: pre-sensitization, week 0. The treatment or condition label corresponds to: therapeutic diphenylcyclopropenone sensitization with weekly scalp DPC. At each patch-test visit, blood was drawn before the patch test was applied. Patients were eligible if aged 18 to 70, diagnosed with alopecia and judged suitable for DPC therapy, and pregnant patients were excluded. Total RNA was isolated from unfractionated whole blood collected in Tempus Blood RNA tubes. Libraries were constructed by RACE. Data came from a NextSeq 500. During library preparation, unique molecular identifiers were attached to individual cDNA molecules so that TCRs could be counted quantitatively and reproducibly. Each blood RNA sample was used to sequence both TCR alpha and TCR beta chains. Concerning the study's data processing: Samples had a median of 95,638 TCRs, with a range from roughly 20,000 to 690,600. The Decombinator software suite was used to annotate the V, J and CDR3 of the TCR reads. For the PS versus PT1 abundance plots, all samples were subsampled to the same number of TCRs (28,000). Expanded TCRs were defined as absent before sensitization and observed at least eight times at the 2-week time point. TCRdb took the public reads, trimmed them with fastp at Q25, ran MiXCR for clone calling and kept in-frame beta chains. A single entry per CDR3 protein holds the most common genes and DNA from its merged rows. These V and J calls derive from TCRdb rather than the authors' analysis. The sample table holds about 120,000 distinct CDR3 sequences, of which approximately 12% were seen once. The ten biggest clones cover approximately 2.6% of the sample.

This TCR was recovered from a woman aged 18-30 years with alopecia areata. Some clones in this sample may be carry-over from other donors' samples. The rearranged segments are TRBV20-1 and TRBJ2-4; TRBD2 could be the D gene, as 5 bases match. The sample consisted of whole blood, taken in connection with sensitization to the hapten diphenylcyclopropenone (DPC). The bases are TGCAGTGCTAGTTCGCTAGCAAACATTCAGTACTTC. Translated, this is CSASSLANIQYF.